A single T cell receptor beta chain is shown here with its context. The sample belongs to a study of T cells in Graves' hyperthyroidism and ophthalmopathy. The CDR3 has 14 residues. J lost 8 bases, V lost 6 bases, and 11 bases had no gene match. Germline CDR1 and CDR2: LNHDA and SQIVND (reference sequence). TCR beta CDR3 regions were amplified from RNA. First-round RT-PCR targeting the TCR CDR3 was performed with the HTBI primer set. One entry per CDR3 protein results from TCRdb running MiXCR on the multiplex PCR reads. The sample yields some 620,000 distinct CDR3 sequences, 15% to 20% seen once. Sequencing was carried out using blood. The chain links TRBV19 to TRBJ1-2; 8 bases align to TRBD1. This sequence was found in a woman in her twenties or thirties with Graves' hyperthyroidism. This CDR3 is CASRGTGSSRGYTF. The DNA of the CDR3 is TGTGCCAGTAGGGGGACAGGATCATCTAGAGGCTACACCTTC.